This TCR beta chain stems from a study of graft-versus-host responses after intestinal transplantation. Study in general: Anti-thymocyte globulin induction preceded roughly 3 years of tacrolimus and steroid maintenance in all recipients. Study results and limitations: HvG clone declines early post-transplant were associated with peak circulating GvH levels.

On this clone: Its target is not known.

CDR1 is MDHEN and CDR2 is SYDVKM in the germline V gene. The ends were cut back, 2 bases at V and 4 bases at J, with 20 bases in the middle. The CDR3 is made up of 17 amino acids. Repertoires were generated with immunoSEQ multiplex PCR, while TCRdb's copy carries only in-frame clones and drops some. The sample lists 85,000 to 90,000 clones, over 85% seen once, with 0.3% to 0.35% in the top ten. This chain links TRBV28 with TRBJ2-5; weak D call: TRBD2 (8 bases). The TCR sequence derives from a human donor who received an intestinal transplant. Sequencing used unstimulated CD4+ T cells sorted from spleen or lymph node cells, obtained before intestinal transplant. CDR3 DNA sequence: TGTGCCAGCAGTTTAAGGGGGCGAGGACTAGCAGGAGAGACCCAGTACTTC. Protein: CASSLRGRGLAGETQYF. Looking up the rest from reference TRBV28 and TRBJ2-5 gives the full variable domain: DVKVTQSSRYLVKRTGEKVFLECVQDMDHENMFWYRQDPGLGLRLIYFSYDVKMKEKGDIPEGYSVSREKKERFSLILESASTNQTSMYLCASSLRGRGLAGETQYFGPGTRLLVL.